In its sample, the clone carrying this T cell receptor beta chain was seen once. This specimen comes from a study of OX40 agonist ivuxolimab in advanced cancers. Study as a whole: As their treatment, patients were administered ivuxolimab, an agonistic anti-OX40 (CD134) antibody.

The length of the CDR3 is 15 residues. Per the germline V gene, CDR1 is MNHNY and CDR2 is SVGAGI (reference sequence). Germline trimming cut 11 bases from V and 3 bases from J; bases unmatched to any gene: 11. Using immunoSEQ multiplex PCR, the repertoire was profiled, and TCRdb retains in-frame clones only, with some absent. The sample has approximately 77,000 clones, 85% to 95% seen once. The sample was CD4+ or CD8+ T cells sorted from blood, taken in a trial of the OX40 agonist ivuxolimab. The sequence came from an adult with an advanced solid tumor such as melanoma, head and neck, liver or kidney cancer. The chain links TRBV6-6 to TRBJ1-5; 9 bases are shared with TRBD1. Here the CDR3 DNA reads TGTGCCTGCACGACGGGACAGGGTTCCAATCAGCCCCAGCATTTT. This codes for CACTTGQGSNQPQHF.